This T cell receptor beta chain is drawn from a study of shared clonotypes between healthy human individuals. Details on this clone: What it binds is not known.

CD45RO-negative, CCR7-selected cells formed the naive CD8 fraction, which excluded terminally differentiated effector memory CD45RA+ cells. Healthy HIV-negative adults without recent acute infections or vaccinations served as donors. As originally analysed: As immunoSEQ supplied junction-only sequences (without quality scores), filtering differed. Sequencing was performed with immunoSEQ multiplex PCR; in TCRdb, only in-frame clones are kept and a portion is missing. The V and J calls and clone size come from that table; D and trimming were worked out from the DNA. The sample carries roughly 2 million clones, roughly 95% recorded once. The V and J ends lost 3 bases and 5 bases respectively, with 13 bases between them. The germline CDR1 and CDR2 sequences are SNHLY and FYNNEI. The CDR3 consists of 15 residues. General observations from the study: When naive CD4 clonotypes were compared across several donors, approximately 5% were shared. Rarefaction revealed incomplete sorted-subset sequencing despite large depth.

The J gene is TRBJ1-4, the V gene TRBV2; D may be TRBD1 (5 bases). This sequence originates from a man aged 18 to 29 in good health. The sequenced sample consisted of naive CD8+ T cells sorted from blood. The CDR3 region is CASSDPGRGNEKLFF. CDR3 nucleotide sequence: TGTGCCAGCAGTGATCCGGGGCGGGGGAATGAAAAACTGTTTTTT.